The 18 T cell receptor beta chains below all came from one sample that was sequenced in a study of T cells in Graves' hyperthyroidism and ophthalmopathy (dated by TCRdb to 2018 to 2020). To prepare the library, multiplex PCR was applied. TCRdb names Illumina HiSeq 2000 as the instrument used. The TCR beta CDR3 regions were amplified from RNA transcripts. A first-round RT-PCR of the TCR CDR3 used the HTBI primer set with the Qiagen OneStep RT-PCR kit. TCRdb reran the public reads through fastp at Q25 and MiXCR, keeping productive beta chains. Each entry is one CDR3 protein sequence, shown with its most common DNA and genes. A total of 500,000 to 550,000 distinct CDR3 sequences appear in this sample, about 20% of them only once. Clones ranked in the top ten supply 26% of the sample. The specimen was blood. The source is a man between 18 and 29 years old with Graves' hyperthyroidism.

In its sample, this clonotype was seen many times. The V call is TRBV19, the J call TRBJ2-7; D remains unclear. The CDR3 extends over 13 amino acids. Trimming removed 8 bases from V and 1 base from J, with 12 bases in between. Germline values: CDR1 LNHDA, CDR2 SQIVND (reference sequence). CDR3 coding DNA: TGTGCCAGTGCACAATCCAGTTCCTACGAGCAGTACTTC. It yields the protein CASAQSSSYEQYF.

This clonotype showed up many times. V gene TRBV5-5 combines with J gene TRBJ1-2, with D possibly matching TRBD1 (5 bases). Germline CDR1 is SGHKS and CDR2 is YYEKEE (reference sequence). V lost 0 bases and J 5 bases, leaving 11 bases between the germline ends. The CDR3 contains 14 residues. CDR3 sequence (DNA): TGTGCCAGCAGCTTGGATACAGGATGGTATGGCTACACCTTC. It is translated as CASSLDTGWYGYTF.

On this clonotype: Compared with germline, one end of the junction differs, possibly owing to a read error. This chain uses TRBV27 with TRBJ1-2; perhaps TRBD1 as D (5 bases). The germline V gene encodes CDR1 MNHEY and CDR2 SMNVEV (reference sequence). The CDR3 runs 13 residues. The CDR3 here is CASKYRRDYGFTF. The CDR3 nucleotides are TGTGCCAGCAAGTACAGACGGGACTATGGCTTCACCTTC.

The genes are TRBV28 and TRBJ2-5, with 7 bases identical to TRBD2. CDR3 length: 13 residues. Germline lookup yields CDR1 MDHEN and CDR2 SYDVKM. Losses at the gene ends were 10 bases for V and 1 base for J; bases not matched to a gene: 6. The CDR3 DNA reads TGTGCCACCTCTGGGGGGGGCCAAGAGACCCAGTACTTC. This translates into CATSGGGQETQYF. The entire variable domain, with the rest obtained from reference TRBV28 and TRBJ2-5, is as follows: DVKVTQSSRYLVKRTGEKVFLECVQDMDHENMFWYRQDPGLGLRLIYFSYDVKMKEKGDIPEGYSVSREKKERFSLILESASTNQTSMYLCATSGGGQETQYFGPGTRLLVL.

The V gene is TRBV11-2, the J gene TRBJ2-7; 7 nucleotides line up with TRBD1. With 5 bases clipped from V and 4 bases from J, the junction kept 14 bases outside the gene matches. Germline values: CDR1 SGHAT, CDR2 FQNNGV. The CDR3 sequence is 16 residues long. In DNA form, the CDR3 reads TGTGCCAGCAGCCGGACAGGAGTCACACCCGGATACGAGCAGTACTTC. Translation: CASSRTGVTPGYEQYF.

This clonotype was seen repeatedly, ten times or more. This chain links TRBV30 with TRBJ1-5; no clear D. Germline CDR1 and CDR2: GTSNPN and SVGIG (reference sequence). This CDR3 comprises 14 residues. The germline V and J ends were trimmed by 2 bases and 6 bases, with 14 bases remaining between them. The CDR3 nucleotides read TGTGCCTGGAGTCCCACCTTAACCGGTCAGCCCCAGCATTTT. As protein: CAWSPTLTGQPQHF.

This clonotype occurred many times. The CDR3 DNA is TGTGCCACCAGTGATTTGGGGGAGAACACCGGGGAGCTGTTTTTT. Protein product: CATSDLGENTGELFF. The chain is built from TRBV24-1 and TRBJ2-2; D not resolved. V lost 0 bases, J lost 1 base, and 5 bases lay in between. The length of the CDR3 is 15 residues. Germline lookup yields CDR1 KGHDR and CDR2 SFDVKD.

This clonotype occurred many times. The rearrangement links TRBV25-1 to TRBJ1-2; possibly TRBD1 for D (6 bases). CDR1 and CDR2 from the germline V gene are MGHDK and SYGVNS. The V and J ends lost 5 bases and 4 bases respectively, with 14 bases between them. The CDR3 contains 14 residues. CDR3 nucleotides: TGTGCCAGCAGTCCCGGGGGCGAGGGCTATGGCTACACCTTC. Amino acids: CASSPGGEGYGYTF.

The chain has TRBV4-1 and TRBJ1-1, with TRBD1 identical over 9 bases. This CDR3 is 15 amino acids long. The V gene's germline CDR1 is MGHRA and CDR2 YSYEKL. The ends lost 2 bases at V and 5 bases at J; junction bases unmatched: 6. The CDR3 DNA is TGCGCCAGCAGCCAACTCACAGGGGGCGCGACTGAAGCTTTCTTT. Translated: CASSQLTGGATEAFF.

This clonotype was counted a single time. CDR3 region: CASSFSTSGGETQYF. Here the CDR3 DNA reads TGTGCCAGCAGCTTCTCGACTAGCGGGGGGGAGACCCAGTACTTC. The chain employs TRBV7-8 and TRBJ2-5, with TRBD2 matching over 13 bases. The CDR3 is made up of 15 amino acids. V was pared by 3 bases and J by 5 bases, with 3 bases of the junction left unmatched. Looked up from germline, CDR1 is SGHVS and CDR2 is FQNEAQ.

This clonotype has at least ten counts. The chain employs TRBV6-5 and TRBJ1-5; D ambiguous. The CDR3 loop spans 14 amino acids. Trimming pared 4 bases from V and 3 bases from J, leaving 10 bases between. Germline CDR1 and CDR2: MNHEY and SVGAGI. Written as DNA, the CDR3 is TGTGCCAGCAGTTCAGACAAGGCCAATCAGCCCCAGCATTTT. As protein: CASSSDKANQPQHF.

The sample holds many counts of this clonotype. The chain uses TRBV12-3 or TRBV12-4 and TRBJ2-2, with 8 bases fitting TRBD2. J was trimmed by 4 bases and V by 6 bases; bases with no gene match: 10. This CDR3 is built from 16 residues. Written as DNA, the CDR3 is TGTGCCAGCAGCTTCCTGGCGGGGGGTAGCACCGGGGAGCTGTTTTTT. Translation gives CASSFLAGGSTGELFF.

The sample holds many counts of this clonotype. In DNA, the CDR3 is TGTGCCAGCAGATGGACAGAAGAGACCCAGTACTTC. It codes for CASRWTEETQYF. The chain recombines TRBV7-9 with TRBJ2-5; D may be TRBD1 (6 bases). Trimming left V 6 bases short and J 3 bases short, with 8 bases between. Germline CDR1 SEHNR, CDR2 FQNEAQ (reference sequence). The CDR3 totals 12 residues.

This clonotype showed up many times. The chain recombines TRBV6-1 with TRBJ2-7; tentatively, D is TRBD1 or TRBD2 (5 bases each). V lost 3 bases and J lost 7, with 13 bases in between. The CDR3 loop spans 13 amino acids. Germline CDR1 and CDR2: MNHNS and SASEGT. The CDR3 here is CASSDGTASEQYF. The CDR3 DNA is TGTGCCAGCAGTGACGGGACCGCATCGGAGCAGTACTTC.

There are many counts of this clonotype. The rearrangement joins TRBV28 to TRBJ1-1; 8 bases are shared with TRBD1. V shed 6 bases and J 4 bases; nucleotides not matched to a gene: 7. The CDR3 sequence is 14 residues long. Germline CDR1 MDHEN, CDR2 SYDVKM. CDR3 bases: TGTGCCAGCAGCCTACAGGGGGTTGGCACTGAAGCTTTCTTT. Protein product: CASSLQGVGTEAFF.

J is TRBJ2-5 and V is TRBV7-9; TRBD1 is a possible D gene (6 bases). V was clipped by 0 bases and J by 2 bases, with 10 bases between them. CDR1 and CDR2 (germline): SEHNR, FQNEAQ (reference sequence). The CDR3 is made up of 15 amino acids. CDR3 residues: CASSLAHRGQETQYF. In DNA form, the CDR3 reads TGTGCCAGCAGCTTAGCCCATAGGGGGCAAGAGACCCAGTACTTC. Using reference TRBV7-9 and TRBJ2-5 for the parts outside the CDR3, the full variable domain is DTGVSQNPRHKITKRGQNVTFRCDPISEHNRLYWYRQTLGQGPEFLTYFQNEAQLEKSRLLSDRFSAERPKGSFSTLEIQRTEQGDSAMYLCASSLAHRGQETQYFGPGTRLLVL.

The table lists this clonotype with many counts. V is TRBV20-1 and J is TRBJ2-7; D is perhaps TRBD1 or TRBD2 (5 bases each). The ends were cut back, 5 bases at V and 2 bases at J, with 13 bases in the middle. This CDR3 comprises 13 residues. Germline assignment: CDR1 DFQATT and CDR2 SNEGSKA (reference sequence). The DNA of the CDR3 is TGCAGTGCTTCCCTCCGGGACCCCTACGAGCAGTACTTC. This encodes CSASLRDPYEQYF.

This clonotype showed up just a few times. The rearrangement uses TRBV12-3 or TRBV12-4 and TRBJ1-5; TRBD1 agrees at 9 bases. This CDR3 region has 17 residues. V shed 0 bases and J 6 bases; nucleotides not matched to a gene: 9. Written as DNA, the CDR3 is TGTGCCAGCAGTTTAGCGCGCCGACAGGGGGGGCTTCAGCCCCAGCATTTT. Its translation is CASSLARRQGGLQPQHF.